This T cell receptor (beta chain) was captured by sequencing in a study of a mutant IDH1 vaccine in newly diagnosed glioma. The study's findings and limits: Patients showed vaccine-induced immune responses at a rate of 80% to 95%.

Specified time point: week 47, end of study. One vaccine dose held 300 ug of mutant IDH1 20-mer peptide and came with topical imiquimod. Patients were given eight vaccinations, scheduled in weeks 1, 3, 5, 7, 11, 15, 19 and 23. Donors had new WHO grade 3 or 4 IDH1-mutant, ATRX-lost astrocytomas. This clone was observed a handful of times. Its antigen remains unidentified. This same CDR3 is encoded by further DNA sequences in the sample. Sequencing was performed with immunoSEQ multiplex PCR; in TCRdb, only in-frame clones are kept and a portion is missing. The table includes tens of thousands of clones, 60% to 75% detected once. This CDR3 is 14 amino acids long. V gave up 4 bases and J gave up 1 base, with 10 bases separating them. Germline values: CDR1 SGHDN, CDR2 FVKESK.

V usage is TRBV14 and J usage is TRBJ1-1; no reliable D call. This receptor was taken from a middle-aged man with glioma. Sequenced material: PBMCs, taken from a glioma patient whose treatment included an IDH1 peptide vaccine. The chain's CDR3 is CASSPRAGNTEAFF. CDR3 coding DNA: TGTGCCAGCAGCCCGCGGGCGGGGAACACTGAAGCTTTCTTT.